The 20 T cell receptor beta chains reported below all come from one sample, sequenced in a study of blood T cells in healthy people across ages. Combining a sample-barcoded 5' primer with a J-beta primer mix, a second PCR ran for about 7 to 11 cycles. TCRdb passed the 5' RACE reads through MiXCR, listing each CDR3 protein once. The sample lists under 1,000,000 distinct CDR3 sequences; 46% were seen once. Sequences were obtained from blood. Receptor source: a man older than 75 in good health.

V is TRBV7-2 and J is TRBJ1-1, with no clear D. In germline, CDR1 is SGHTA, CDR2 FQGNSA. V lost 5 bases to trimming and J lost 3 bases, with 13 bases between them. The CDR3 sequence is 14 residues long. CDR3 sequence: CASSAQRDYTEAFF. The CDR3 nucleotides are TGTGCCAGCAGCGCCCAGAGGGATTACACTGAAGCTTTCTTT.

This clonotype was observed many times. The CDR3 DNA follows: TGTGCCAGCAGCACTCGGACTAGCGGGAGGAACCTAGGCGAGCAGTACTTC. As protein: CASSTRTSGRNLGEQYF. The chain recombines TRBV14 with TRBJ2-7, with TRBD2 matching over 14 bases. The CDR3 consists of 17 residues. Germline loops: CDR1 SGHDN, CDR2 FVKESK. The trim removed 5 bases at V and 6 bases at J, leaving 12 bases unmatched.

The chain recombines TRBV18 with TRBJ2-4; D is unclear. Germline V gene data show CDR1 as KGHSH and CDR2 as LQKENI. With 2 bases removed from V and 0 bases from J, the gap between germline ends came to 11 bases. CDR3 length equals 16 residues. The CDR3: CASSPDVGVAKNIQYF. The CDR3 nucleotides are TGTGCCAGCTCACCAGACGTTGGCGTAGCCAAAAACATTCAGTACTTC. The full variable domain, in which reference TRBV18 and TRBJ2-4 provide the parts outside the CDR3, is NAGVMQNPRHLVRRRGQEARLRCSPMKGHSHVYWYRQLPEEGLKFMVYLQKENIIDESGMPKERFSAEFPKEGPSILRIQQVVRGDSAAYFCASSPDVGVAKNIQYFGAGTRLSVL.

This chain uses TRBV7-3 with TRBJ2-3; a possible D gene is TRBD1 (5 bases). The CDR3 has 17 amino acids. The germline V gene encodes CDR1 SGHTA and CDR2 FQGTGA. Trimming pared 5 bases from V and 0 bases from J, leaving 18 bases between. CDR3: CASSPSPGSLSTDTQYF. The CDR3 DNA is TGTGCCAGCAGCCCGAGCCCAGGGTCTCTAAGCACAGATACGCAGTATTTT. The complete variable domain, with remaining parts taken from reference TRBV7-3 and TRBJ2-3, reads GAGVSQTPSNKVTEKGKYVELRCDPISGHTALYWYRQSLGQGPEFLIYFQGTGAADDSGLPNDRFFAVRPEGSVSTLKIQRTERGDSAVYLCASSPSPGSLSTDTQYFGPGTRLTVL.

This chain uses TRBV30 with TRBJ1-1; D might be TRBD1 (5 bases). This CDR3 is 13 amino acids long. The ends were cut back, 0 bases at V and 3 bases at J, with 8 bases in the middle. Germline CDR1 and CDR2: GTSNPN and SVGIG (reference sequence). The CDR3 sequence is CAWSVQADTEAFF. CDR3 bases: TGTGCCTGGAGTGTACAGGCGGACACTGAAGCTTTCTTT.

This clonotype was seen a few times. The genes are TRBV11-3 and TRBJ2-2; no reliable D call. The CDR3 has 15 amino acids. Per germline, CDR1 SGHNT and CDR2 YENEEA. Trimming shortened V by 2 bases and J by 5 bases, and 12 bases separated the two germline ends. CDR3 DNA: TGTGCCAGCAGCTTATTAGGAGTGAGGACCGGGGAGCTGTTTTTT. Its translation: CASSLLGVRTGELFF.

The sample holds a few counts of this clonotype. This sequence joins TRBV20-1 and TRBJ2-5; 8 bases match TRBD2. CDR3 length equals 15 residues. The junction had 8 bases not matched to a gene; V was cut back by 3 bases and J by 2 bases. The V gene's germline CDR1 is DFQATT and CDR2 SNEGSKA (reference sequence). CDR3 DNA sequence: TGCAGTGCTAGTGGGTCCCAGCGGGGGCAAGAGACCCAGTACTTC. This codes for CSASGSQRGQETQYF.

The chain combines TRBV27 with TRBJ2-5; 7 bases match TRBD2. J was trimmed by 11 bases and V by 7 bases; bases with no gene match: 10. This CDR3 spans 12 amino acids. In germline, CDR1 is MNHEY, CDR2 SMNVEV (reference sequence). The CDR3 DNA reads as TGTGCCAGCAATCGCGGGAGCGATGAGCAGTACTTC. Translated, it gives CASNRGSDEQYF.

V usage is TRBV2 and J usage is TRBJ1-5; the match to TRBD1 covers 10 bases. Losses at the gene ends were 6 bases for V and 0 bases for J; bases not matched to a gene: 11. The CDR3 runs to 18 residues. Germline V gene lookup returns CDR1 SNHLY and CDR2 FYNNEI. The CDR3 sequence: CASRPGTGDLYSNQPQHF. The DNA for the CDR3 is TGTGCCAGCAGGCCCGGGACAGGGGACCTTTATAGCAATCAGCCCCAGCATTTT.

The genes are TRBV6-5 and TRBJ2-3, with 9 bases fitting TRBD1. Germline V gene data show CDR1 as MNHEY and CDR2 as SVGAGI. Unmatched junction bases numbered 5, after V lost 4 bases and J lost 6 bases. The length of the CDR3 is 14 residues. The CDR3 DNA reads TGTGCCAGCAGTTCCTCGACAGGGGGGGATACGCAGTATTTT. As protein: CASSSSTGGDTQYF.

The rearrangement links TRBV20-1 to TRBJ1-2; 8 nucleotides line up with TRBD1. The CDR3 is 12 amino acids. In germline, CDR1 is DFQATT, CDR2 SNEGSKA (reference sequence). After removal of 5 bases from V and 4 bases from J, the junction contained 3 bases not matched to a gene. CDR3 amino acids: CSAHGQGYGYTF. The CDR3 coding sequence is TGCAGTGCTCACGGACAGGGCTATGGCTACACCTTC.

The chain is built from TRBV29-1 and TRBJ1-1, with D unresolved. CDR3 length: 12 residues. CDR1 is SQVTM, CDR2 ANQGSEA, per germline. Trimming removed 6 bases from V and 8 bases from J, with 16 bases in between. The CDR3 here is CSVEDSLPEAFF. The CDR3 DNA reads TGCAGCGTGGAGGACTCGCTCCCGGAAGCTTTCTTT. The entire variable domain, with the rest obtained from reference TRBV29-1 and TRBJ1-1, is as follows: SAVISQKPSRDICQRGTSLTIQCQVDSQVTMMFWYRQQPGQSLTLIATANQGSEATYESGFVIDKFPISRPNLTFSTLTVSNMSPEDSSIYLCSVEDSLPEAFFGQGTRLTVV.

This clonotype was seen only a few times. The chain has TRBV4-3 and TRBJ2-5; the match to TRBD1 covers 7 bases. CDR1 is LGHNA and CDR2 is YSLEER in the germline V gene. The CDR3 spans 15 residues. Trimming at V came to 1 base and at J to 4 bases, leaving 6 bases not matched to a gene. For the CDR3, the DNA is TGCGCCAGCAGCCAAGGAACGAGGGGGCGAGAGACCCAGTACTTC. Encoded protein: CASSQGTRGRETQYF.

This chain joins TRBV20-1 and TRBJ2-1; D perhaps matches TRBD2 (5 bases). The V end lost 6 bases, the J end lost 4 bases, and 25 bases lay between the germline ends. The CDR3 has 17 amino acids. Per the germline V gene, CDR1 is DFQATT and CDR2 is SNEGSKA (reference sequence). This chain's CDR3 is CSAQSGGLGGYYNEQFF. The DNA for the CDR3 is TGCAGTGCCCAATCAGGCGGTCTAGGAGGTTATTACAATGAGCAGTTCTTC.

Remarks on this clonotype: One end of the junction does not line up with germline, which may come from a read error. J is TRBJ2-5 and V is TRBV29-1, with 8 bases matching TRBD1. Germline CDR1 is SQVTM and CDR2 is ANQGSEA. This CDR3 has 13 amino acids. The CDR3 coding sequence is TGCGGCGTTCCCGGACAGGGCAACAATGAGCAGTACTTC. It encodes CGVPGQGNNEQYF.

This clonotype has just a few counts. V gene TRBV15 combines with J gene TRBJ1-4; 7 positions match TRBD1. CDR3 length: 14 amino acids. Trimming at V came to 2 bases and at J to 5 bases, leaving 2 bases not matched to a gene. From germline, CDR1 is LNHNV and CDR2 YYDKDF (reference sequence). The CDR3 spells CATSRKQGNEKLFF. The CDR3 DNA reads TGTGCCACCAGCAGAAAACAGGGGAATGAAAAACTGTTTTTT.

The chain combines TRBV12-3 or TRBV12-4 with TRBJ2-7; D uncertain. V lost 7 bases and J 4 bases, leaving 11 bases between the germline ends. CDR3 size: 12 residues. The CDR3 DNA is TGTGCCAGCACCCTAACACGGTACGAGCAGTACTTC. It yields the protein CASTLTRYEQYF.

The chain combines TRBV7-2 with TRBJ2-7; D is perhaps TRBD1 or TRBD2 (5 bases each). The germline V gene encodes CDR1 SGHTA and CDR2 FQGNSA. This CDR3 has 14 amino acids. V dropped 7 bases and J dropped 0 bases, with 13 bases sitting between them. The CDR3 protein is CASTSEGTSYEQYF. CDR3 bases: TGTGCCAGCACCTCCGAGGGGACCTCCTACGAGCAGTACTTC.

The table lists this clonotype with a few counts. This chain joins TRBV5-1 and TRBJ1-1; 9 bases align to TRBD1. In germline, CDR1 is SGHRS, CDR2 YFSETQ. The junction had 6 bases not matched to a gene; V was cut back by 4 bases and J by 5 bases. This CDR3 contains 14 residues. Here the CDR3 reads CASSATTGGTEAFF. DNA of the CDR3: TGCGCCAGCAGCGCCACGACAGGGGGGACTGAAGCTTTCTTT.

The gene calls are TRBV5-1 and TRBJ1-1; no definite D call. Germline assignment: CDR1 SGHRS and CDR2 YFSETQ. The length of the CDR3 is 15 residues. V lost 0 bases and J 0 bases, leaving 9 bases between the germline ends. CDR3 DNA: TGCGCCAGCAGCTTGGAGGCAAACATGAACACTGAAGCTTTCTTT. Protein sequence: CASSLEANMNTEAFF.